This T cell receptor (beta chain) was identified in a study of T cells in Graves' hyperthyroidism and ophthalmopathy. This clonotype was detected ten times or more. Its antigen is undetermined. In making diagnoses, clinical symptoms, serum thyroxine and TRAb, thyroid ultrasound and orbital computed tomography were all used. Amplification of TCR beta CDR3 regions used RNA as the template. HTBI primers were used for first-round RT-PCR of the TCR CDR3. TCRdb re-analysed the multiplex PCR reads in MiXCR, keeping a single row per CDR3 protein. The data contain about 560,000 distinct CDR3 sequences, around 14% of them seen just once; the ten biggest clones take up under 8%. Study-level results: Most clonotypes expanded in the thyroid (above 0.001) were also present in blood.

CDR1 and CDR2 from the germline V gene are SNHLY and FYNNEI. CDR3 length equals 15 residues. Trimming pared 1 base from V and 5 bases from J, leaving 14 bases between. The clonotype originates from a woman in her 30s with Graves' hyperthyroidism. V gene TRBV2 combines with J gene TRBJ2-5; possibly TRBD1 or TRBD2 for D (5 bases each). The specimen was blood. The CDR3 sequence: CASSEVQGVWETQYF. The CDR3 bases are TGTGCCAGCAGTGAAGTCCAGGGAGTTTGGGAGACCCAGTACTTC.